Below, 32 T cell receptor beta chains from the same sample are listed, as sequenced in a study of T cell responses to AZD1222 COVID-19 vaccine. Measured with immunoSEQ multiplex PCR; TCRdb has only the in-frame clones, and not every one. The sample holds about 130,000 clones; 75% to 95% are singletons and the top ten take approximately 2%. This specimen consisted of peripheral blood, obtained 28 days after the second AZD1222 dose. The origin of the receptors is an adult who received the AZD1222 COVID-19 vaccine.

This chain connects TRBV2 to TRBJ1-2, with 8 positions matching TRBD1. In germline, CDR1 is SNHLY, CDR2 FYNNEI. The CDR3 has 14 amino acids. The V gene end was trimmed by 3 bases and the J gene end by 4 bases; junction bases not matched to a gene: 4. CDR3 coding DNA: TGTGCCAGCAGTGATCAGGGGGCGTCCTATGGCTACACCTTC. As protein: CASSDQGASYGYTF.

This clone was detected only once. One junction end disagrees with the germline gene, perhaps due to a read error. The chain has TRBV28 and TRBJ1-1; D unclear. CDR1 and CDR2 from the germline V gene are MDHEN and SYDVKM. This CDR3 is 14 amino acids long. CDR3 coding DNA: TGTGCCAGCAGCTTATGGGAATCACGCACTGAAGCTTTCTTT. It yields the protein CASSLWESRTEAFF.

This chain uses TRBV10-3 with TRBJ1-2, with unresolved D. The germline V and J ends were trimmed by 7 bases and 7 bases, with 10 bases remaining between them. There are 11 residues in the CDR3. Germline V gene lookup returns CDR1 ENHRY and CDR2 SYGVKD. CDR3 DNA sequence: TGTGCCATCACCGCCGGGAGTGGCTACACCTTC. Encoded protein: CAITAGSGYTF.

The chain links TRBV6-5 to TRBJ2-7; D may be TRBD1 or TRBD2 (6 bases each). Trimming shortened V by 8 bases and J by 4 bases, and 18 bases separated the two germline ends. Germline V gene data show CDR1 as MNHEY and CDR2 as SVGAGI. The CDR3 spans 14 residues. CDR3 DNA sequence: TGTGCCAGCCGATGGACGGGGGCGTTGTACGAGCAGTACTTC. Translating gives CASRWTGALYEQYF.

This chain joins TRBV5-5 and TRBJ1-5; maybe TRBD1 (5 bases). Per the germline V gene, CDR1 is SGHKS and CDR2 is YYEKEE (reference sequence). The germline V and J ends were trimmed by 2 bases and 4 bases, with 22 bases remaining between them. The CDR3 covers 18 residues. For the CDR3, the DNA is TGTGCCAGCAGCTTCGTAAGCTACGGGGCACCTATGAATCAGCCCCAGCATTTT. It yields the protein CASSFVSYGAPMNQPQHF.

The rearrangement links TRBV6-5 to TRBJ1-3, with 9 bases matching TRBD1. Trimming cost V 5 bases and J 0 bases; bases outside gene matches: 2. The CDR3 is 15 residues long. The germline V gene has CDR1 MNHEY and CDR2 SVGAGI. CDR3 sequence (DNA): TGTGCCAGCAGTACGGGACAGGGCTCTGGAAACACCATATATTTT. Translating gives CASSTGQGSGNTIYF.

The chain couples TRBV19 to TRBJ2-7, with D tentatively TRBD1 (5 bases). V shed 3 bases and J shed 5 bases, with 8 bases lying between them. The CDR3 is 12 residues long. Germline CDR1 and CDR2: LNHDA and SQIVND (reference sequence). The CDR3 nucleotides are TGTGCCAGTAGTATGGGCAGGGACGAGCAGTACTTC. Amino acids: CASSMGRDEQYF.

This clone was picked up many times. V and J are TRBV5-6 and TRBJ2-2; possible D gene TRBD1, 6 bases. V was trimmed by 2 bases and J by 0 bases, leaving 17 bases between them. Per germline, CDR1 SGHDT and CDR2 YYEEEE. CDR3 length equals 18 residues. CDR3 nucleotides: TGTGCCAGCAGCTTTGAGGCAGGGGTCCTGGCGAACACCGGGGAGCTGTTTTTT. Its translation is CASSFEAGVLANTGELFF. The whole variable domain, remainder taken from reference TRBV5-6 and TRBJ2-2, is DAGVTQSPTHLIKTRGQQVTLRCSPKSGHDTVSWYQQALGQGPQFIFQYYEEEERQRGNFPDRFSGHQFPNYSSELNVNALLLGDSALYLCASSFEAGVLANTGELFFGEGSRLTVL.

The rearrangement links TRBV20-1 to TRBJ2-1; TRBD2 matches 14 bases. The V segment lost 3 bases and the J segment 9 bases; nucleotides outside the gene matches: 7. Germline V gives CDR1 DFQATT, CDR2 SNEGSKA (reference sequence). The CDR3 loop spans 15 amino acids. The CDR3 sequence is CSASVTSGRAIEQFF. CDR3 nucleotide sequence: TGCAGTGCTAGTGTGACTAGCGGGAGGGCCATTGAGCAGTTCTTC.

The genes are TRBV11-2 and TRBJ2-3, with D possibly TRBD2 on 6 matching bases. The CDR3 loop spans 17 amino acids. V was clipped by 4 bases and J by 4 bases, with 21 bases between them. Germline lookup yields CDR1 SGHAT and CDR2 FQNNGV. This CDR3 is CASSSYPLGGAPDTQYF. CDR3 nucleotides: TGTGCCAGCAGCTCATATCCCCTCGGGGGAGCTCCAGATACGCAGTATTTT.

The CDR3 coding sequence is TGTGCCACCGGGCTATTTGCTGAGACCCAGTACTTC. Protein product: CATGLFAETQYF. The V and J genes are TRBV25-1 and TRBJ2-5; D ambiguous. Germline V gives CDR1 MGHDK, CDR2 SYGVNS. This CDR3 contains 12 residues. Trimming took off 10 bases at V and 5 bases at J, with 14 bases between the two ends.

The sample holds a few counts of this clone. This chain links TRBV3-1 (or the pseudogene TRBV3-2) with TRBJ1-2; TRBD1 agrees at 9 bases. The germline gives CDR1 LGHDT, CDR2 YNNKEL (reference sequence). After removal of 1 base from V and 8 bases from J, the junction contained 5 bases not matched to a gene. CDR3 length: 14 residues. The CDR3 nucleotides are TGTGCCAGCAGCCAAGCGGGGACAGGGTGGGGCTACACCTTC. Translating it yields CASSQAGTGWGYTF.

The chain employs TRBV19 and TRBJ1-2, with 8 bases identical to TRBD1. CDR1 is LNHDA and CDR2 is SQIVND in the germline V gene (reference sequence). With V trimmed by 4 bases and J by 3 bases, 4 bases remained unmatched. This CDR3 is built from 14 residues. DNA of the CDR3: TGTGCCAGTAGTAACCAGGGGGCCCACTATGGCTACACCTTC. Its translation is CASSNQGAHYGYTF.

This chain links TRBV18 with TRBJ1-4; D is ambiguous. Trimming removed 6 bases at V and 3 bases at J, with 14 bases between. The CDR3 is made up of 15 amino acids. The germline V gene encodes CDR1 KGHSH and CDR2 LQKENI. The CDR3 region has the DNA TGTGCCAGCTCCCCGGACCTCTCACCTAATGAAAAACTGTTTTTT. Translated, it gives CASSPDLSPNEKLFF.

The chain carries TRBV7-9 and TRBJ1-3; D may be TRBD1 (6 bases). The CDR3 spans 16 residues. Trimming shortened V by 3 bases and J by 2 bases, and 14 bases separated the two germline ends. Looked up from germline, CDR1 is SEHNR and CDR2 is FQNEAQ (reference sequence). This chain's CDR3 is CASSFQGTITGNTIYF. The CDR3, as DNA: TGTGCCAGCAGCTTCCAGGGGACAATTACTGGAAACACCATATATTTT.

The V gene is TRBV5-4, the J gene TRBJ1-3, with a possible D match to TRBD1 (5 bases). This CDR3 is 17 amino acids long. Germline V gene sequence: CDR1 SGHNT, CDR2 YYREEE (reference sequence). Trimming cost V 0 bases and J 0 bases, with 13 bases left between them. The CDR3 loop reads CASSLGGAELSGNTIYF. The CDR3 DNA is TGTGCCAGCAGCTTGGGAGGGGCGGAACTCTCTGGAAACACCATATATTTT.

V usage is TRBV15 and J usage is TRBJ2-2; 8 bases line up with TRBD1. CDR1 is LNHNV and CDR2 is YYDKDF in the germline V gene (reference sequence). The CDR3 totals 15 residues. V was pared by 1 base and J by 4 bases, with 2 bases of the junction left unmatched. Here the CDR3 reads CATSRGTGSTGELFF. CDR3 DNA sequence: TGTGCCACCAGCAGAGGGACAGGGAGCACCGGGGAGCTGTTTTTT.

The chain combines TRBV12-3 or TRBV12-4 with TRBJ1-1, with unresolved D. Trimming stripped 2 bases from V and 11 bases from J, with 9 bases between. The CDR3 has 11 residues. CDR3: CASSLPRSAFF. DNA of the CDR3: TGTGCCAGCAGTTTACCCCGTTCGGCTTTCTTT.

The V call is TRBV3-1 (or the pseudogene TRBV3-2), the J call TRBJ1-1; D gene uncertain. This CDR3 region has 13 residues. Trimming cost V 5 bases and J 1 base, with 8 bases left between them. Germline V CDR1 and CDR2: LGHDT, YNNKEL (reference sequence). The CDR3: CASSARGNTEAFF. As DNA, the CDR3 is TGTGCCAGCAGCGCGCGGGGGAACACTGAAGCTTTCTTT.

This clone occurred once. The chain is built from TRBV6-5 and TRBJ1-1; D ambiguous. Germline CDR1 reads MNHEY; CDR2 reads SVGAGI. This CDR3 spans 15 amino acids. Deletions cut 0 bases from V and 2 bases from J, with 10 bases between. CDR3 in DNA: TGTGCCAGCAGTTACTCGATCGTTGGAAACACTGAAGCTTTCTTT. It codes for CASSYSIVGNTEAFF.

The rearrangement uses TRBV10-3 and TRBJ2-3; a possible D gene is TRBD2 (6 bases). The CDR3 consists of 14 residues. Germline CDR1 ENHRY, CDR2 SYGVKD. V lost 6 bases and J 1 base, leaving 11 bases between the germline ends. The CDR3 nucleotides read TGTGCCATCAGCCAGACTAGGGGCACAGATACGCAGTATTTT. This encodes CAISQTRGTDTQYF.

The chain couples TRBV11-2 to TRBJ2-2, with TRBD2 as a possible D gene (5 bases). V was clipped by 9 bases and J by 2 bases, with 16 bases between them. The CDR3 is made up of 15 amino acids. Germline V gives CDR1 SGHAT, CDR2 FQNNGV. CDR3 residues: CASKRGLPNTGELFF. The CDR3, as DNA: TGTGCCAGTAAACGCGGACTTCCTAACACCGGGGAGCTGTTTTTT.

The chain employs TRBV14 and TRBJ2-5, with TRBD2 matching 7 bases. Trimming at V came to 7 bases and at J to 2 bases, leaving 7 bases not matched to a gene. CDR3 length: 14 residues. Germline loops: CDR1 SGHDN, CDR2 FVKESK. CDR3 sequence (DNA): TGTGCCAGCACCCCGGGGGGAGGACAAGAGACCCAGTACTTC. Translation: CASTPGGGQETQYF.

This rearrangement joins TRBV19 to TRBJ1-4; D remains ambiguous. Germline-derived CDR1 and CDR2 are LNHDA and SQIVND (reference sequence). The CDR3 runs 15 residues. The V end lost 6 bases, the J end lost 5 bases, and 16 bases lay between the germline ends. CDR3 DNA: TGTGCCAGTAGCCGGAGTAGGGAGCGGAATGAAAAACTGTTTTTT. Translation gives CASSRSRERNEKLFF. Looking up the rest from reference TRBV19 and TRBJ1-4 gives the full variable domain: DGGITQSPKYLFRKEGQNVTLSCEQNLNHDAMYWYRQDPGQGLRLIYYSQIVNDFQKGDIAEGYSVSREKKESFPLTVTSAQKNPTAFYLCASSRSRERNEKLFFGSGTQLSVL.

The chain links TRBV7-3 to TRBJ2-2, with D possibly TRBD1 on 5 matching bases. The CDR3 has 16 residues. CDR1 and CDR2 (germline): SGHTA, FQGTGA. Trimming removed 3 bases from V and 2 bases from J, with 13 bases in between. CDR3 in DNA: TGTGCCAGCAGCTTCCAAGGGGTCGAAAACACCGGGGAGCTGTTTTTT. Encoded protein: CASSFQGVENTGELFF.

The CDR3 DNA is TGTGCCAGCAGCCTATCGGGACAGGGAGGCTATGGCTACACCTTC. This translates into CASSLSGQGGYGYTF. The V and J genes are TRBV6-5 and TRBJ1-2; 9 positions agree with TRBD1. Germline V gene lookup returns CDR1 MNHEY and CDR2 SVGAGI. The J segment lost 4 bases and the V segment lost 6 bases, leaving 9 bases of the junction unmatched. The CDR3 length is 15 residues.

V gene TRBV2 combines with J gene TRBJ1-5; 7 nucleotides align to TRBD1. J gave up 5 bases and V 6 bases, and 10 bases lay outside the gene matches. From germline, CDR1 is SNHLY and CDR2 FYNNEI. This CDR3 comprises 15 residues. The CDR3 loop reads CASSFDSGGDQPQHF. The DNA of the CDR3 is TGTGCCAGCAGCTTCGACTCAGGGGGAGATCAGCCCCAGCATTTT.

V gene TRBV13 combines with J gene TRBJ2-3, with a weak D call TRBD2 (6 bases). This CDR3 has 15 amino acids. Trimming shortened V by 5 bases and J by 2 bases, and 14 bases separated the two germline ends. From germline, CDR1 is PRHDT and CDR2 FYEKMQ (reference sequence). The CDR3 is CASSPLLAFTDTQYF. In nucleotides, the CDR3 is TGTGCCAGCAGCCCCCTCCTAGCGTTCACAGATACGCAGTATTTT.

V and J are TRBV19 and TRBJ1-5; D is possibly TRBD1 (6 bases). V was clipped by 4 bases and J by 3 bases, with 7 bases between them. The V gene's germline CDR1 is LNHDA and CDR2 SQIVND (reference sequence). The CDR3 covers 13 residues. The CDR3: CASSRQDNQPQHF. Written as DNA, the CDR3 is TGTGCCAGTAGTAGACAGGACAATCAGCCCCAGCATTTT.

This clone has a single count. This chain joins TRBV7-3 and TRBJ1-3; maybe TRBD1 (6 bases). V lost 2 bases, J lost 0 bases, and 8 bases lay in between. The V gene's germline CDR1 is SGHTA and CDR2 FQGTGA. This CDR3 is 15 amino acids long. CDR3 region: CASSLGGPSGNTIYF. In nucleotides, the CDR3 is TGTGCCAGCAGCTTAGGGGGCCCCTCTGGAAACACCATATATTTT.

The chain uses TRBV9 and TRBJ2-3; 14 bases map to TRBD2. The germline gives CDR1 SGDLS, CDR2 YYNGEE. The CDR3 is 16 amino acids. Unmatched junction bases numbered 3, after V lost 2 bases and J lost 4 bases. This chain's CDR3 is CASSVGLAGDADTQYF. CDR3 DNA sequence: TGTGCCAGCAGCGTGGGACTAGCGGGGGATGCAGATACGCAGTATTTT. Full variable domain (missing parts from reference TRBV9 and TRBJ2-3): DSGVTQTPKHLITATGQRVTLRCSPRSGDLSVYWYQQSLDQGLQFLIQYYNGEERAKGNILERFSAQQFPDLHSELNLSSLELGDSALYFCASSVGLAGDADTQYFGPGTRLTVL.

To note about this clone: The junction and the germline gene differ at one end; a read error may be behind it. V gene TRBV7-7 combines with J gene TRBJ1-1; D unclear. This CDR3 comprises 13 residues. CDR1 SSHAT and CDR2 FNYEAQ come from the germline V gene (reference sequence). The CDR3 reads CASSLAKNTEAFF. CDR3 nucleotide sequence: TGTGCTAGCAGCTTAGCGAAGAACACTGAAGCTTTCTTT.